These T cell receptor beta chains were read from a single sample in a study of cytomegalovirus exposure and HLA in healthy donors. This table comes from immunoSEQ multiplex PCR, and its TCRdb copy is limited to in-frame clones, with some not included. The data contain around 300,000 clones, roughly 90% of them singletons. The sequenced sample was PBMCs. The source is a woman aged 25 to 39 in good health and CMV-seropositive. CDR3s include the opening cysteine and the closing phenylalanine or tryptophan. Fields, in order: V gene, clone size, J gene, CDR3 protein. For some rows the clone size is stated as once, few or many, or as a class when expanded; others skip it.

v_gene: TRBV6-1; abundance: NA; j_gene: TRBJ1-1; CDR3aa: CASSERWGNRAFF
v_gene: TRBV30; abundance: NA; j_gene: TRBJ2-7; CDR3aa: CAWSVPGVVSYEQYF
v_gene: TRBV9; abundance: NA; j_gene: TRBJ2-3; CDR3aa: CASSVASRTDTQYF
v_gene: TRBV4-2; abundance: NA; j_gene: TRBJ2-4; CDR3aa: CASSQDLRGRGKNIQYF
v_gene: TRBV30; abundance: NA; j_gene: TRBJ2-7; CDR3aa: CAWKDLSSYEQYF
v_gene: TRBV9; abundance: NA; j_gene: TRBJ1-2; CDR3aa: CASSGRRDRDKFGGYTF
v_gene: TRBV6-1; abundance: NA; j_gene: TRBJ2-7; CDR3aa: CASSEAAGGWQAGYF
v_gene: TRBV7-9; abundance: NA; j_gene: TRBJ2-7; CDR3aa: CASSLERTSGGLEQYF
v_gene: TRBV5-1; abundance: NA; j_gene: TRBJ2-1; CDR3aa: CASSLEVGFYNEQFF
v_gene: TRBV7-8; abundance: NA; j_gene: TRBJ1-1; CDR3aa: CASSLDPRNRNTEAFF
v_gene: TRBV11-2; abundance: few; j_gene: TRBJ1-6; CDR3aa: CASSRAPGTANSPLHF
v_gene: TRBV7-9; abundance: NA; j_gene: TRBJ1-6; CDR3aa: CASSLRSNNSPLHF
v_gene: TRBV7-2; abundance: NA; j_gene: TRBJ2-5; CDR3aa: CASSLQGGVETQYF
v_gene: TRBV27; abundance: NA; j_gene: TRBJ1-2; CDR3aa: CASRQAGPNYGYTF
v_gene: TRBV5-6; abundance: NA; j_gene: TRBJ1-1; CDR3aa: CASSLVGSGGRTEAFF
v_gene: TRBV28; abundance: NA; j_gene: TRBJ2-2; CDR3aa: CASSFLYAGGSGTGELFF
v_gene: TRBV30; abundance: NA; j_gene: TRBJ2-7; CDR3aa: CAWAGQGSEQYF
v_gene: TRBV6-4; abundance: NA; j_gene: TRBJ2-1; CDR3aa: CASSDTLAGSYNEQFF
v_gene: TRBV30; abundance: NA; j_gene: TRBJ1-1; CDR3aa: CAWGPLNTEAFF
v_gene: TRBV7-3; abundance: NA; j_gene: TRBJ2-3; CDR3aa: CASSLLGPDTQYF
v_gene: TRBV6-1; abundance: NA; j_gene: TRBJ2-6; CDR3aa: CASSEASWLTGANVLTF
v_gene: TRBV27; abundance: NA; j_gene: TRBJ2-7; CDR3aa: CASRWAEQYF
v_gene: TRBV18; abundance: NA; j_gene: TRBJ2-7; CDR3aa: CASSPIPSLLAGDTYEQYF
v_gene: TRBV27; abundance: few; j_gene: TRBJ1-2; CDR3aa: CASTPSSGNGYTF
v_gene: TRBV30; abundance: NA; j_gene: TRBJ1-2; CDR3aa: CAWSADRADYGYTF
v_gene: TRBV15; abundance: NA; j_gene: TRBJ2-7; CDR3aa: CATSRAGHYEQYF
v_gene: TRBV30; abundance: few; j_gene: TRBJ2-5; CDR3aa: CAWSVLGGPQETQYF
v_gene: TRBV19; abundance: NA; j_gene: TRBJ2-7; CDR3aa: CASSAGRGLRSYEQYF
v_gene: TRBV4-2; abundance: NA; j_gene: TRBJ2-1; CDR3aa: CASSQVGTVSYNEQFF
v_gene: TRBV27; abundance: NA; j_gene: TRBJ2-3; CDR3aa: CASRGLAGGPDTQYF
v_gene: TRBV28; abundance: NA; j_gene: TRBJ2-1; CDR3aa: CASLQPLGLNEQFF
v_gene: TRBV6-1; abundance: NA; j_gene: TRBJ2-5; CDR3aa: CASSEAGGRWVETQYF
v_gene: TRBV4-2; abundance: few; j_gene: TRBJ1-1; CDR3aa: CASSQVLQRVNTEAFF
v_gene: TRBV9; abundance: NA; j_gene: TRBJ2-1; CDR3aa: CASSVTPNNEQFF
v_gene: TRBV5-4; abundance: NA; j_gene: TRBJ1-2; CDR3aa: CASSLGPSGNGYTF
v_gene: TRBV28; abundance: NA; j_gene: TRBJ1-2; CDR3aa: CASSALSGAPDYGYTF
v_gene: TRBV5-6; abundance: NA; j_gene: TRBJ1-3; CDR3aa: CASSFMTSASGNTIYF
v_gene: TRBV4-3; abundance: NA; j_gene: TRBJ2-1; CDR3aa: CASSQQAGLEGNEQFF
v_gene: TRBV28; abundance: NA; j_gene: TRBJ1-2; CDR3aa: CASSLSEGALGYTF
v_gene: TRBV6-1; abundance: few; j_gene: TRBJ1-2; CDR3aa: CASSEAMGYGYTF
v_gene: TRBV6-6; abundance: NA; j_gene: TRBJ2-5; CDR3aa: CASGHFQETQYF
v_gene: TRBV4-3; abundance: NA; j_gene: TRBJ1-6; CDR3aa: CASSQDTGGSYNSPLHF
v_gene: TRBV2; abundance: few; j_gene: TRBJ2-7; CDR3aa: CASSGTSRREQYF
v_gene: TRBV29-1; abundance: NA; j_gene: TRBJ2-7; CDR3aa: CSVEVAGIGEQYF
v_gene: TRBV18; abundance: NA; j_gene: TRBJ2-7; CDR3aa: CASSDNSYEQYF
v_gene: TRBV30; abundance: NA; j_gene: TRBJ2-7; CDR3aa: CAWPLWREGPNSSYEQYF
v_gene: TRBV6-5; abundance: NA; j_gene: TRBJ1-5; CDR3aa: CASSSGVSFQPQHF
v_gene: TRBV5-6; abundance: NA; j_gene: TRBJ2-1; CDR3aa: CASSPGGGQGTEQFF
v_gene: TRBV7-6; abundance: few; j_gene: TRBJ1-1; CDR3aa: CASSFGGTRAEAFF
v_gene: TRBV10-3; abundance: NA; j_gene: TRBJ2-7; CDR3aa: CAISDGLAGGTEQYF
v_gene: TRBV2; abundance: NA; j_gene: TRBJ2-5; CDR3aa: CASSDRETQYF
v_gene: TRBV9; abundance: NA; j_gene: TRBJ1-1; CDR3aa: CASSATTDPLTEAFF
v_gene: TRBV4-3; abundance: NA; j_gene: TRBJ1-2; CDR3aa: CASSQDDRSSYGYTF